Shown below are 23 T cell receptor beta chains from a single sample sequenced in a study of early T cells in non-severe SARS-CoV-2 infection. MiXCR, run by TCRdb on the 5' RACE reads, gives a single entry per CDR3 protein. The table includes 85,000 to 120,000 distinct CDR3 sequences, around 13% detected once. Material: whole blood. The receptors here all came from an adult who was a healthcare worker with PCR-confirmed SARS-CoV-2 infection or an uninfected control (not recorded which).

This clonotype was observed a handful of times. The chain carries TRBV11-2 and TRBJ2-1; TRBD2 is a possible D gene (5 bases). This CDR3 spans 15 amino acids. Germline values: CDR1 SGHAT, CDR2 FQNNGV. Trimming removed 5 bases from V and 5 bases from J, with 16 bases in between. CDR3 nucleotides: TGTGCCAGCAGCCGAGGGCAAATTATTGACAATGAGCAGTTCTTC. Its protein is CASSRGQIIDNEQFF.

This clonotype occurred a few times. The chain joins TRBV11-2 to TRBJ2-7; D could derive from TRBD1 or TRBD2 (5 bases each). The CDR3 sequence is 14 residues long. The germline gives CDR1 SGHAT, CDR2 FQNNGV. With 2 bases removed from V and 5 bases from J, the gap between germline ends came to 13 bases. CDR3 sequence (DNA): TGTGCCAGCAGCTTACGTACGGGGCTCGACGAGCAGTACTTC. This translates into CASSLRTGLDEQYF.

The DNA of the CDR3 is TGTGCCAGCAGCGTTGGAAGTACGAGAACCTACGAGCAGTACTTC. It encodes CASSVGSTRTYEQYF. J is TRBJ2-7 and V is TRBV9; D is ambiguous. The germline CDR1 and CDR2 sequences are SGDLS and YYNGEE. The CDR3 has 15 amino acids. V dropped 2 bases and J dropped 2 bases, with 14 bases sitting between them.

This clonotype was counted many times. The chain carries TRBV20-1 and TRBJ2-2; D is uncertain. With 3 bases removed from V and 0 bases from J, the gap between germline ends came to 5 bases. Germline V lookup: CDR1 DFQATT, CDR2 SNEGSKA (reference sequence). This CDR3 region has 13 residues. CDR3 loop: CSASLTNTGELFF. Here the CDR3 DNA reads TGCAGTGCTAGTCTAACGAACACCGGGGAGCTGTTTTTT.

This clonotype was seen a few times. V usage is TRBV6-6 and J usage is TRBJ2-3; TRBD2 matches at 12 bases. There are 15 residues in the CDR3. CDR1 MNHNY and CDR2 SVGAGI come from the germline V gene (reference sequence). The trim removed 5 bases at V and 1 base at J, leaving 1 base unmatched. CDR3 nucleotide sequence: TGTGCCAGCAGTCGGACTAGCGGGGGCACAGATACGCAGTATTTT. It encodes CASSRTSGGTDTQYF.

This clonotype was observed a handful of times. The chain is built from TRBV7-2 and TRBJ2-4, with 11 nucleotides matching TRBD2. Germline V gene data show CDR1 as SGHTA and CDR2 as FQGNSA. The trim removed 5 bases at V and 5 bases at J, leaving 2 bases unmatched. The CDR3 extends over 14 amino acids. CDR3 bases: TGTGCCAGCAGCCCGACTAGCGGGGAAAACATTCAGTACTTC. This gives the protein CASSPTSGENIQYF.

This sequence joins TRBV10-3 and TRBJ2-7; 7 nucleotides line up with TRBD1. J lost 2 bases, V lost 4 bases, and 8 bases had no gene match. Germline CDR1 ENHRY, CDR2 SYGVKD. The CDR3 has 15 residues. The CDR3 loop reads CAISGFVTGTYEQYF. CDR3 in DNA: TGTGCCATCAGTGGGTTTGTGACAGGGACCTACGAGCAGTACTTC.

The table lists this clonotype with a few counts. This chain joins TRBV7-3 and TRBJ1-1, with D possibly being TRBD1 (6 bases). The V gene lost 3 bases and the J gene lost 6 bases, with 17 bases spanning the gap. Per the germline V gene, CDR1 is SGHTA and CDR2 is FQGTGA. The CDR3 spans 15 residues. DNA of the CDR3: TGTGCCAGCAGCTTGATGGGGCAGGGGAGGGCTGAAGCTTTCTTT. This gives the protein CASSLMGQGRAEAFF. Filled out from reference TRBV7-3 and TRBJ1-1, the complete variable domain reads GAGVSQTPSNKVTEKGKYVELRCDPISGHTALYWYRQSLGQGPEFLIYFQGTGAADDSGLPNDRFFAVRPEGSVSTLKIQRTERGDSAVYLCASSLMGQGRAEAFFGQGTRLTVV.

The rearrangement links TRBV29-1 to TRBJ1-1, with D possibly TRBD1 on 5 matching bases. Germline V lookup: CDR1 SQVTM, CDR2 ANQGSEA. V lost 6 bases and J lost 1, with 12 bases in between. There are 13 residues in the CDR3. The CDR3 region is CSVGGHQNTEAFF. DNA of the CDR3: TGCAGCGTCGGAGGACATCAGAACACTGAAGCTTTCTTT.

The chain couples TRBV11-2 to TRBJ2-5; no clear D gene. Trimming took 3 bases from V and 5 from J, leaving 7 bases between them. The CDR3 loop spans 12 amino acids. CDR1 SGHAT and CDR2 FQNNGV come from the germline V gene. CDR3 coding DNA: TGTGCCAGCAGCTTTATCCGTGAGACCCAGTACTTC. Translated: CASSFIRETQYF.

This clonotype was observed many times. The chain joins TRBV10-3 to TRBJ1-1; tentatively, D is TRBD1 (5 bases). Germline values: CDR1 ENHRY, CDR2 SYGVKD. This CDR3 contains 11 residues. The germline V and J ends were trimmed by 10 bases and 3 bases, with 9 bases remaining between them. The CDR3 spells CATLQDTEAFF. The CDR3, as DNA: TGTGCCACCTTACAGGACACTGAAGCTTTCTTT.

This clonotype was seen many times. The chain combines TRBV7-6 with TRBJ2-5, with D unclear. The V gene's germline CDR1 is SGHVS and CDR2 FNYEAQ. The CDR3 totals 16 residues. Deletions cut 4 bases from V and 1 base from J, with 16 bases between. The CDR3 sequence is CASSSPRGSLQETQYF. Here the CDR3 DNA reads TGTGCCAGCAGCTCCCCCCGAGGTTCCCTCCAAGAGACCCAGTACTTC. The full variable domain, in which reference TRBV7-6 and TRBJ2-5 provide the parts outside the CDR3, is GAGVSQSPRYKVTKRGQDVALRCDPISGHVSLYWYRQALGQGPEFLTYFNYEAQQDKSGLPNDRFSAERPEGSISTLTIQRTEQRDSAMYRCASSSPRGSLQETQYFGPGTRLLVL.

This clonotype was seen repeatedly, ten times or more. This rearrangement joins TRBV29-1 to TRBJ2-1; 8 nucleotides agree with TRBD2. CDR3 size: 18 residues. The ends lost 6 bases at V and 3 bases at J; junction bases unmatched: 19. The germline CDR1 and CDR2 sequences are SQVTM and ANQGSEA. CDR3 loop: CSVDENGAGGLIYNEQFF. The CDR3, as DNA: TGCAGCGTAGACGAGAATGGGGCGGGAGGACTCATCTACAATGAGCAGTTCTTC.

Comment on this clonotype: One base away lies a much larger clone, so this may be a sequencing read error. The V call is TRBV20-1, the J call TRBJ2-1, with 10 bases matching TRBD2. The CDR3 consists of 14 residues. With V trimmed by 4 bases and J by 10 bases, 10 bases remained unmatched. CDR1 is DFQATT and CDR2 is SNEGSKA in the germline V gene (reference sequence). The CDR3: CSAKVLAGVEEQFF. The DNA of the CDR3 is TGCAGTGCTAAGGTTCTAGCGGGAGTTGAGGAGCAGTTCTTC.

This clonotype has ten or more counts. The chain joins TRBV7-8 to TRBJ1-1; TRBD1 is a possible D gene (6 bases). Germline CDR1 reads SGHVS; CDR2 reads FQNEAQ. The CDR3 contains 17 residues. Trimming took 1 base from V and 6 from J, leaving 21 bases between them. In DNA, the CDR3 is TGTGCCAGCAGCTTAGTGGCTGAGACAGGCCTCCCCCCTGAAGCTTTCTTT. Protein: CASSLVAETGLPPEAFF.

This chain joins TRBV10-3 and TRBJ1-1, with TRBD1 matching 11 bases. The CDR3 is made up of 16 amino acids. Trimming removed 7 bases from V and 4 bases from J; junction bases left unmatched: 11. Germline V gene sequence: CDR1 ENHRY, CDR2 SYGVKD. DNA for the CDR3: TGTGCCATCACCCCCGGGACAGGGGGGCTCGGCACTGAAGCTTTCTTT. It translates to CAITPGTGGLGTEAFF.

A few counts support this clonotype. In DNA, the CDR3 is TGCGCCAGCAGTGATCAGGGTATCAATGAGCAGTTCTTC. It translates to CASSDQGINEQFF. The chain combines TRBV10-1 with TRBJ2-1; D is perhaps TRBD1 (5 bases). The V gene lost 3 bases and the J gene lost 6 bases, with 9 bases spanning the gap. This CDR3 comprises 13 residues. Germline V gene sequence: CDR1 WNHNN, CDR2 SYGVQD (reference sequence).

This clonotype was seen only a few times. The J gene is TRBJ2-5, the V gene TRBV27; the D gene is possibly TRBD2 (5 bases). The V gene's germline CDR1 is MNHEY and CDR2 SMNVEV (reference sequence). This CDR3 comprises 15 residues. V lost 6 bases and J lost 2, with 16 bases in between. Here the CDR3 reads CASSMASGRQETQYF. The CDR3 DNA reads TGTGCCAGCAGCATGGCGAGCGGTCGACAAGAGACCCAGTACTTC.

V is TRBV28 and J is TRBJ2-7, with D possibly matching TRBD2 (5 bases). The germline gives CDR1 MDHEN, CDR2 SYDVKM. V gave up 5 bases and J gave up 3 bases, with 14 bases separating them. CDR3 length: 14 amino acids. For the CDR3, the DNA is TGTGCCAGCAGTCGAGGACTTGGATTCTACGAGCAGTACTTC. Translated: CASSRGLGFYEQYF.

The J gene is TRBJ1-1, the V gene TRBV7-6, with no clear D. The V gene lost 5 bases and the J gene lost 2 bases, with 18 bases spanning the gap. Germline V CDR1 and CDR2: SGHVS, FNYEAQ. The CDR3 totals 16 residues. The CDR3 loop is CASSQWTSAGNTEAFF. The CDR3 DNA reads as TGTGCCAGCAGCCAATGGACGTCGGCAGGCAACACTGAAGCTTTCTTT.

This clonotype has a count of ten or more. The chain recombines TRBV6-4 with TRBJ2-1, with 7 bases aligning to TRBD2. This CDR3 spans 13 amino acids. Germline values: CDR1 MRHNA, CDR2 SNTAGT. With V trimmed by 6 bases and J by 4 bases, 3 bases remained unmatched. The CDR3 sequence is CASSASGYNEQFF. The DNA of the CDR3 is TGTGCCAGCAGCGCTAGCGGATACAATGAGCAGTTCTTC.

This clonotype has just a few counts. The chain joins TRBV3-1 to TRBJ2-7; 11 bases agree with TRBD2. The CDR3 is 16 residues long. V gave up 4 bases and J gave up 9 bases; unmatched junction bases: 14. The V gene's germline CDR1 is LGHDT and CDR2 YNNKEL (reference sequence). The CDR3 DNA is TGTGCCAGCAGCCCAATCAGAACGGGACTAGCGGCTGGGCAGTACTTC. This sequence encodes CASSPIRTGLAAGQYF.

There are a few counts of this clonotype. The V and J genes are TRBV11-3 and TRBJ2-1; D remains ambiguous. This CDR3 spans 14 amino acids. Between the trimmed V and J ends, which lost 5 bases and 6 bases, there was a span of 14 bases. CDR1 and CDR2 (germline): SGHNT, YENEEA. The CDR3 bases are TGTGCCAGCAGCCCAACGTGGGATTTCAATGAGCAGTTCTTC. It translates to CASSPTWDFNEQFF.